The 21 T cell receptor beta chains below all came from one sample that was sequenced in a study of molecular identifiers for immune sequencing clone quantification. TCRdb passed the PCR reads through MiXCR, listing each CDR3 protein once. This sample has some 320,000 distinct CDR3 sequences, with 24% found just once. Input material: naive CD8+ T cells from blood, with Jurkat cell RNA spiked in. Subset specified: FACS-sorted CD8+CD4-CCR7+CD45RA+ naive T cells. These receptors were obtained from a human donor in good health. Some libraries in this study had Jurkat cell RNA spiked in.

This clonotype came up many times. The chain carries TRBV29-1 and TRBJ2-3; the D is unclear. V dropped 7 bases and J dropped 3 bases, with 14 bases sitting between them. The CDR3 extends over 13 amino acids. Germline-derived CDR1 and CDR2 are SQVTM and ANQGSEA. The CDR3 nucleotides are TGCAGCGGTTGGCTACCAGGAACAGATACGCAGTATTTT. It translates to CSGWLPGTDTQYF.

This chain connects TRBV4-3 to TRBJ1-1; D is perhaps TRBD1 (6 bases). V was cut by 0 bases and J by 4 bases, with 15 bases left in between. Germline V gene data show CDR1 as LGHNA and CDR2 as YSLEER. There are 16 residues in the CDR3. The CDR3 region has the DNA TGCGCCAGCAGCCAAGAAAACGTGGGGGGCGGCACTGAAGCTTTCTTT. Protein product: CASSQENVGGGTEAFF.

This clonotype showed up many times. This chain connects TRBV12-3 or TRBV12-4 to TRBJ2-5, with D uncertain. Trimming left V 2 bases short and J 0 bases short, with 4 bases between. CDR3 size: 13 residues. The CDR3 sequence: CASSLQYQETQYF. The CDR3 coding sequence is TGTGCCAGCAGTTTACAGTACCAAGAGACCCAGTACTTC.

This clonotype showed up many times. The chain employs TRBV7-2 and TRBJ2-7; tentatively, D is TRBD1 (6 bases). The germline V gene encodes CDR1 SGHTA and CDR2 FQGNSA. The CDR3 is made up of 14 amino acids. V dropped 1 base and J dropped 3 bases, with 10 bases sitting between them. CDR3 nucleotide sequence: TGTGCCAGCAGCTTAGGAGCAGGGGTCTACGAGCAGTACTTC. This translates into CASSLGAGVYEQYF.

At least ten counts were recorded for this clonotype. V and J are TRBV5-6 and TRBJ2-7, with a weak D call TRBD2 (6 bases). There are 14 residues in the CDR3. CDR1 SGHDT and CDR2 YYEEEE come from the germline V gene. Trimming took off 0 bases at V and 2 bases at J, with 9 bases between the two ends. The CDR3 DNA sequence: TGTGCCAGCAGCTTGGGGGGACTGACCTACGAGCAGTACTTC. It codes for CASSLGGLTYEQYF.

The chain employs TRBV19 and TRBJ1-5; perhaps TRBD1 as D (5 bases). V lost 3 bases and J 9 bases, leaving 21 bases between the germline ends. The CDR3 runs 16 residues. Germline loops: CDR1 LNHDA, CDR2 SQIVND (reference sequence). CDR3 coding DNA: TGTGCCAGTAGTATTATGGGGCGAGCGGCAGGAGCGCCCCAGCATTTT. This encodes CASSIMGRAAGAPQHF.

The chain couples TRBV20-1 to TRBJ2-2; TRBD2 is a possible D gene (6 bases). Germline V lookup: CDR1 DFQATT, CDR2 SNEGSKA (reference sequence). Trimming took off 0 bases at V and 5 bases at J, with 13 bases between the two ends. The length of the CDR3 is 15 residues. The CDR3 region is CSARDRRRGTGELFF. CDR3 DNA: TGCAGTGCTAGAGATCGGCGTCGGGGGACCGGGGAGCTGTTTTTT.

The rearrangement joins TRBV18 to TRBJ2-5, with 7 bases that match TRBD1. The germline CDR1 and CDR2 sequences are KGHSH and LQKENI. This CDR3 comprises 14 residues. Trimming took 5 bases from V and 2 from J; bases not matched to a gene: 5. CDR3 protein: CASSSGQLQETQYF. The CDR3, as DNA: TGTGCCAGCTCATCGGGACAGCTACAAGAGACCCAGTACTTC.

This clonotype was counted ten times or more. The chain combines TRBV5-5 with TRBJ1-1; maybe TRBD1 (5 bases). Trimming shortened V by 4 bases and J by 4 bases, and 23 bases separated the two germline ends. The CDR3 is 17 residues long. The germline V gene has CDR1 SGHKS and CDR2 YYEKEE (reference sequence). CDR3 nucleotides: TGTGCCAGCAGCCGCGACATCAACAGGAGGGCGGGCACTGAAGCTTTCTTT. Encoded protein: CASSRDINRRAGTEAFF. Full variable domain (rest looked up from reference TRBV5-5 and TRBJ1-1): DAGVTQSPTHLIKTRGQQVTLRCSPISGHKSVSWYQQVLGQGPQFIFQYYEKEERGRGNFPDRFSARQFPNYSSELNVNALLLGDSALYLCASSRDINRRAGTEAFFGQGTRLTVV.

The chain has TRBV4-1 and TRBJ2-3; 8 nucleotides line up with TRBD2. There are 16 residues in the CDR3. Losses at the gene ends were 4 bases for V and 3 bases for J; bases not matched to a gene: 9. Germline lookup yields CDR1 MGHRA and CDR2 YSYEKL. The CDR3 DNA is TGCGCCAGCAGCCCAGGAAGCGGGGGCCGAACAGATACGCAGTATTTT. This gives the protein CASSPGSGGRTDTQYF.

This clonotype was found a few times. The chain couples TRBV24-1 to TRBJ2-2; D is unresolved. Germline loops: CDR1 KGHDR, CDR2 SFDVKD. This CDR3 comprises 15 residues. V was pared by 3 bases and J by 4 bases, with 11 bases between. CDR3 region: CATSDTGAVTGELFF. CDR3 DNA: TGTGCCACCAGTGATACGGGCGCAGTCACCGGGGAGCTGTTTTTT.

This chain joins TRBV7-9 and TRBJ2-2; D gene uncertain. This CDR3 is 15 amino acids long. V gave up 5 bases and J gave up 1 base, with 11 bases separating them. From germline, CDR1 is SEHNR and CDR2 FQNEAQ (reference sequence). The CDR3 spells CASSTLVRNTGELFF. The CDR3 DNA sequence: TGTGCCAGCAGCACGCTGGTCCGGAACACCGGGGAGCTGTTTTTT. The full variable domain, completed using reference TRBV7-9 and TRBJ2-2, is DTGVSQNPRHKITKRGQNVTFRCDPISEHNRLYWYRQTLGQGPEFLTYFQNEAQLEKSRLLSDRFSAERPKGSFSTLEIQRTEQGDSAMYLCASSTLVRNTGELFFGEGSRLTVL.

This clonotype was counted ten times or more. V is TRBV4-1 and J is TRBJ1-5, with D unresolved. V lost 2 bases, J lost 7 bases, and 15 bases lay in between. CDR1 MGHRA and CDR2 YSYEKL come from the germline V gene. This CDR3 is 15 amino acids long. CDR3 loop: CASSQWSGNEQPQHF. CDR3 in DNA: TGCGCCAGCAGCCAATGGTCGGGTAATGAACAGCCCCAGCATTTT.

This clonotype has a count of ten or more. J is TRBJ2-3 and V is TRBV5-4; 13 bases are a match to TRBD2. CDR1 and CDR2 (germline): SGHNT, YYREEE (reference sequence). After removal of 3 bases from V and 7 bases from J, the junction contained 8 bases not matched to a gene. The CDR3 totals 16 residues. The CDR3 protein is CASSSQLAGGPNTQYF. The CDR3 DNA reads as TGTGCCAGCAGCTCACAACTAGCGGGAGGGCCAAATACGCAGTATTTT.

The sample holds many counts of this clonotype. The chain employs TRBV6-5 and TRBJ2-5; D is perhaps TRBD2 (6 bases). Deletions cut 6 bases from V and 1 base from J, with 9 bases between. The CDR3 contains 13 residues. Germline CDR1 reads MNHEY; CDR2 reads SVGAGI. DNA of the CDR3: TGTGCCAGCAGCCTCGGGGGCCAAGAGACCCAGTACTTC. This codes for CASSLGGQETQYF.

This clonotype was recorded many times. CDR3 DNA: TGCGCGGGACAGACGAACACCGGGGAGCTGTTTTTT. Protein sequence: CAGQTNTGELFF. This chain links TRBV29-1 with TRBJ2-2; the D gene is possibly TRBD1 (7 bases). The germline CDR1 and CDR2 sequences are SQVTM and ANQGSEA. This CDR3 region has 12 residues.

This clonotype was detected ten times or more. CDR3 residues: CSVVPGQAGPYEQYF. The DNA of the CDR3 is TGCAGCGTTGTACCCGGACAGGCCGGTCCATACGAGCAGTACTTC. The chain links TRBV29-1 to TRBJ2-7, with 7 nucleotides matching TRBD1. J was trimmed by 4 bases and V by 4 bases; bases with no gene match: 13. Germline V gene lookup returns CDR1 SQVTM and CDR2 ANQGSEA. The length of the CDR3 is 15 residues.

This clonotype showed up just a few times. DNA for the CDR3: TGTGCCAGCAGTTCCGACGGGACAGGGCGGGTCGGCGGGGAGCTGTTTTTT. This sequence encodes CASSSDGTGRVGGELFF. The V call is TRBV27, the J call TRBJ2-2, with 9 bases fitting TRBD1. V shed 4 bases and J 7 bases; nucleotides not matched to a gene: 13. The CDR3 is 17 residues long. CDR1 and CDR2 from the germline V gene are MNHEY and SMNVEV (reference sequence).

Comments on this clonotype: A much larger clone is a single base away; this may be a read error. The chain carries TRBV7-9 and TRBJ2-3; 7 bases map to TRBD2. Germline V lookup: CDR1 SEHNR, CDR2 FQNEAQ (reference sequence). There are 15 residues in the CDR3. Trimming removed 8 bases from V and 3 bases from J; junction bases left unmatched: 11. This chain's CDR3 is CASGSVAGPTDTQYF. The CDR3 DNA sequence: TGTGCCAGCGGCTCCGTAGCGGGCCCAACAGATACGCAGTATTTT.

This clonotype was observed at least ten times. The rearrangement links TRBV20-1 to TRBJ1-5, with TRBD1 matching 8 bases. CDR1 and CDR2 from the germline V gene are DFQATT and SNEGSKA (reference sequence). Germline trimming cut 6 bases from V and 5 bases from J; bases unmatched to any gene: 12. CDR3 size: 15 residues. CDR3 DNA: TGCAGTGCAGGACAGGGTACGACTTTCTATCAGCCCCAGCATTTT. Residues: CSAGQGTTFYQPQHF.

This chain's CDR3 is CASSQEWSFYGYTF. In DNA, the CDR3 is TGTGCCAGCAGCCAAGAGTGGTCGTTCTATGGCTACACCTTC. The V gene is TRBV3-1, the J gene TRBJ1-2; D gene unclear. The CDR3 is 14 residues long. Trimming left V 0 bases short and J 4 bases short, with 9 bases between. Germline V gene sequence: CDR1 LGHDT, CDR2 YNNKEL (reference sequence).